These T cell receptor beta chains were read from a single sample in a study of blood T cell repertoires in COVID-19. TCRdb's table, derived via immunoSEQ multiplex PCR, lists solely in-frame clones and lacks some. The top ten hold around 8% of the sample, which has 150,000 to 200,000 clones, around 85% seen once. Sample: peripheral blood. These receptors came from a woman aged 55-75 years with acute or convalescent COVID-19. CDR3s include the opening cysteine and the closing phenylalanine or tryptophan. The order of the fields is CDR3 length, J gene, clone size, V gene, D gene, CDR3 DNA, CDR3 protein. D genes are given only for firm matches. A row's size may be missing; if present it is once, few, many or a size class.

cdr3_length: 13; j_call: TRBJ2-1; clone_size: NA; v_call: TRBV6-5; d_call: NA; cdr3_nt: TGTGCCAGCAGTTCAGACAGGTTTCGAGAGCAGTTCTTC; cdr3_aa: CASSSDRFREQFF
cdr3_length: 15; j_call: TRBJ2-2; clone_size: NA; v_call: TRBV7-2; d_call: NA; cdr3_nt: TGTGCCAGCAGCTTTTTCGGGACTAACACCGGGGAGCTGTTTTTT; cdr3_aa: CASSFFGTNTGELFF
cdr3_length: 14; j_call: TRBJ2-3; clone_size: NA; v_call: TRBV5-5; d_call: TRBD2; cdr3_nt: TGTGCCAGCAGCAAGAGCGGGAGCGGTTATACGCAGTATTTT; cdr3_aa: CASSKSGSGYTQYF
cdr3_length: 15; j_call: TRBJ2-1; clone_size: NA; v_call: TRBV9; d_call: TRBD2; cdr3_nt: TGTGCCAGCAGCCCGCGACTAGCGGGCCCTAATGAGCAGTTCTTC; cdr3_aa: CASSPRLAGPNEQFF
cdr3_length: 15; j_call: TRBJ1-1; clone_size: NA; v_call: TRBV6-5; d_call: TRBD1; cdr3_nt: TGTGCCAGCAGTTACCGACGACAGGGGGTCACTGAAGCTTTCTTT; cdr3_aa: CASSYRRQGVTEAFF
cdr3_length: 13; j_call: TRBJ2-2; clone_size: NA; v_call: TRBV19; d_call: TRBD1; cdr3_nt: TGTGCCAGTAGTATCGACAGGGATGGGGAGCTGTTTTTT; cdr3_aa: CASSIDRDGELFF
cdr3_length: 17; j_call: TRBJ2-2; clone_size: NA; v_call: TRBV19; d_call: TRBD2; cdr3_nt: TGTGCCAGTAGTGTACAGGGGCGCGGGAGGGCGTTCGGGGAGCTGTTTTTT; cdr3_aa: CASSVQGRGRAFGELFF
cdr3_length: 15; j_call: TRBJ1-1; clone_size: NA; v_call: TRBV30; d_call: NA; cdr3_nt: TGTGCCTGGAGAAGAGGGGGGGCGGGGAACACTGAAGCTTTCTTT; cdr3_aa: CAWRRGGAGNTEAFF
cdr3_length: 13; j_call: TRBJ2-7; clone_size: few; v_call: TRBV19; d_call: TRBD1; cdr3_nt: TGTGCCAGTTCCTCGGCAGGGGGATACGAGCAGTACTTC; cdr3_aa: CASSSAGGYEQYF
cdr3_length: 16; j_call: TRBJ2-3; clone_size: NA; v_call: TRBV4-2; d_call: TRBD1; cdr3_nt: TGTGCCAGCAGCCAAGGGCAGGGGGATCCCCCCGATACGCAGTATTTT; cdr3_aa: CASSQGQGDPPDTQYF
cdr3_length: 15; j_call: TRBJ2-3; clone_size: NA; v_call: TRBV7-8; d_call: TRBD2; cdr3_nt: TGTGCCAGCAATCAGGTTGGGAGGGTTGGAGATACGCAGTATTTT; cdr3_aa: CASNQVGRVGDTQYF
cdr3_length: 13; j_call: TRBJ1-4; clone_size: NA; v_call: TRBV30; d_call: NA; cdr3_nt: TGTGCCTGGAGTCCAAACATGAATGAAAAACTGTTTTTT; cdr3_aa: CAWSPNMNEKLFF
cdr3_length: 15; j_call: TRBJ2-2; clone_size: NA; v_call: TRBV19; d_call: TRBD2; cdr3_nt: TGTGCCAGTAGTACTGTAGCGGGTTCAACCGGGGAGCTGTTTTTT; cdr3_aa: CASSTVAGSTGELFF
cdr3_length: 13; j_call: TRBJ1-1; clone_size: NA; v_call: TRBV7-9; d_call: NA; cdr3_nt: TGTGCCAGCAGCTTGCAGATGAACACTGAAGCTTTCTTT; cdr3_aa: CASSLQMNTEAFF
cdr3_length: 13; j_call: TRBJ1-1; clone_size: NA; v_call: TRBV12-3/TRBV12-4; d_call: NA; cdr3_nt: TGTGCCAGCAGGCTTGACAGTTACACTGAAGCTTTCTTT; cdr3_aa: CASRLDSYTEAFF
cdr3_length: 20; j_call: TRBJ2-5; clone_size: NA; v_call: TRBV10-1; d_call: NA; cdr3_nt: TGCGCCAGCAGTGCTCCCGTTTTATTGGGGGAGGGGGGGAGCGCGGAGACCCAGTACTTC; cdr3_aa: CASSAPVLLGEGGSAETQYF
cdr3_length: 15; j_call: TRBJ2-2; clone_size: once; v_call: TRBV3-1/TRBV3-2; d_call: TRBD2; cdr3_nt: TGTGCCAGCAGCCGACTAGCGATCAACACCGGGGAGCTGTTTTTT; cdr3_aa: CASSRLAINTGELFF
cdr3_length: 11; j_call: TRBJ1-2; clone_size: once; v_call: TRBV29-1; d_call: NA; cdr3_nt: TGCAGCGTTGGGGGCGAGCATGGCTACACCTTC; cdr3_aa: CSVGGEHGYTF
cdr3_length: 13; j_call: TRBJ1-3; clone_size: NA; v_call: TRBV6-5; d_call: NA; cdr3_nt: TGTGCCAGCAGTAACAGGGACCGAAACACCATATATTTT; cdr3_aa: CASSNRDRNTIYF
cdr3_length: 15; j_call: TRBJ2-4; clone_size: NA; v_call: TRBV11-3; d_call: TRBD1; cdr3_nt: TGTGCCAGCAGCCTTTCCGGGACAGGGGGAAACATTCAGTACTTC; cdr3_aa: CASSLSGTGGNIQYF
cdr3_length: 13; j_call: TRBJ1-2; clone_size: NA; v_call: TRBV19; d_call: TRBD1; cdr3_nt: TGTGCCAGTAGGAGAGACAGGGGTGGAGGCTACACCTTC; cdr3_aa: CASRRDRGGGYTF
cdr3_length: 15; j_call: TRBJ2-1; clone_size: NA; v_call: TRBV4-1; d_call: TRBD2; cdr3_nt: TGCGCCAGCAGCCAAGGCCGCGGGAGGGCAGATGAGCAGTTCTTC; cdr3_aa: CASSQGRGRADEQFF
cdr3_length: 11; j_call: TRBJ1-1; clone_size: NA; v_call: TRBV6-5; d_call: NA; cdr3_nt: TGTGCCAGCCGTCGGAACACTGAAGCTTTCTTT; cdr3_aa: CASRRNTEAFF
cdr3_length: 14; j_call: TRBJ2-7; clone_size: NA; v_call: TRBV6-5; d_call: TRBD1; cdr3_nt: TGTGCCAGCAGTTACCACAGGGGATTCTACGAGCAGTACTTC; cdr3_aa: CASSYHRGFYEQYF
cdr3_length: 15; j_call: TRBJ1-2; clone_size: NA; v_call: TRBV11-2; d_call: NA; cdr3_nt: TGTGCCAGCAGCTTAGGCGGGCCCCGGTACTATGGCTACACCTTC; cdr3_aa: CASSLGGPRYYGYTF
cdr3_length: 15; j_call: TRBJ2-1; clone_size: NA; v_call: TRBV20-1; d_call: TRBD2; cdr3_nt: TGCAGTGCTAGTGCGGGACTAGCGGGAGGTCATGAGCAGTTCTTC; cdr3_aa: CSASAGLAGGHEQFF
cdr3_length: 14; j_call: TRBJ2-7; clone_size: NA; v_call: TRBV5-8; d_call: TRBD1; cdr3_nt: TGTGCCAGCAGCTTGGTCGGACAGGGCCACGAGCAGTACTTC; cdr3_aa: CASSLVGQGHEQYF
cdr3_length: 14; j_call: TRBJ2-3; clone_size: NA; v_call: TRBV4-1; d_call: TRBD1; cdr3_nt: TGCGCCAGCAGCCGGGACAGCCGCACAGATACGCAGTATTTT; cdr3_aa: CASSRDSRTDTQYF
cdr3_length: 14; j_call: TRBJ2-1; clone_size: NA; v_call: TRBV6-4; d_call: NA; cdr3_nt: TGTGCCAGCAGTGTCTCGCCAGGGGTAGGTGAGCAGTTCTTC; cdr3_aa: CASSVSPGVGEQFF
cdr3_length: 14; j_call: TRBJ2-2; clone_size: few; v_call: TRBV2; d_call: NA; cdr3_nt: TGTGCCAGCAGTGAAGTCAGGGACACCGGGGAGCTGTTTTTT; cdr3_aa: CASSEVRDTGELFF
cdr3_length: 15; j_call: TRBJ2-7; clone_size: NA; v_call: TRBV11-1; d_call: TRBD1; cdr3_nt: TGTGCCAGCAGCTTAGCGGGACAGGCGTCCTACGAGCAGTACTTC; cdr3_aa: CASSLAGQASYEQYF
cdr3_length: 16; j_call: TRBJ2-1; clone_size: NA; v_call: TRBV19; d_call: TRBD2; cdr3_nt: TGTGCCAGTAGCCAAGGGCTAGCGGGAGGGAGCAATGAGCAGTTCTTC; cdr3_aa: CASSQGLAGGSNEQFF
cdr3_length: 16; j_call: TRBJ1-1; clone_size: NA; v_call: TRBV27; d_call: TRBD1; cdr3_nt: TGTGCCAGCAGTTTGGGGTACAGGGGGATGAACACTGAAGCTTTCTTT; cdr3_aa: CASSLGYRGMNTEAFF
cdr3_length: 16; j_call: TRBJ2-3; clone_size: NA; v_call: TRBV7-2; d_call: NA; cdr3_nt: TGTGCCAGCAGCTTAGATCGTGCGACTAACACAGATACGCAGTATTTT; cdr3_aa: CASSLDRATNTDTQYF
cdr3_length: 20; j_call: TRBJ2-5; clone_size: NA; v_call: TRBV9; d_call: TRBD2; cdr3_nt: TGTGCCAGCAGCCCAGCCGGGACTAGCGGGTTCAGGGCTATCCAAGAGACCCAGTACTTC; cdr3_aa: CASSPAGTSGFRAIQETQYF
cdr3_length: 16; j_call: TRBJ2-5; clone_size: NA; v_call: TRBV7-9; d_call: TRBD1; cdr3_nt: TGTGCCAGCAGGCTACAAGTGTGGACAGGGGAAGAGACCCAGTACTTC; cdr3_aa: CASRLQVWTGEETQYF
cdr3_length: 14; j_call: TRBJ1-2; clone_size: NA; v_call: TRBV19; d_call: NA; cdr3_nt: TGTGCCAGTAGTATAGATGAGCCGGAGGGTGGCTACACCTTC; cdr3_aa: CASSIDEPEGGYTF
cdr3_length: 12; j_call: TRBJ1-5; clone_size: NA; v_call: TRBV21-1; d_call: NA; cdr3_nt: TGTGCCAGCAGCAAGGGGGGTCAGCCCCAGCATTTT; cdr3_aa: CASSKGGQPQHF
cdr3_length: 13; j_call: TRBJ1-1; clone_size: NA; v_call: TRBV27; d_call: TRBD1; cdr3_nt: TGTGCCAGCAGGGAGACAGGGGGCAGGGTAGCTTTCTTT; cdr3_aa: CASRETGGRVAFF
cdr3_length: 15; j_call: TRBJ1-2; clone_size: NA; v_call: TRBV6-5; d_call: NA; cdr3_nt: TGTGCCAGCATCATAACCTGGCTAAGCGGCTATGGCTACACCTTC; cdr3_aa: CASIITWLSGYGYTF
cdr3_length: 15; j_call: TRBJ1-1; clone_size: NA; v_call: TRBV10-3; d_call: NA; cdr3_nt: TGTGCCATTTCGGCGGCCGGTCAACCGAGTACTGAAGCTTTCTTT; cdr3_aa: CAISAAGQPSTEAFF
cdr3_length: 16; j_call: TRBJ2-3; clone_size: NA; v_call: TRBV2; d_call: NA; cdr3_nt: TGTGCCAGCAGTGAAATGCCAGGGTATCTTACAGATACGCAGTATTTT; cdr3_aa: CASSEMPGYLTDTQYF
cdr3_length: 16; j_call: TRBJ2-2; clone_size: NA; v_call: TRBV19; d_call: TRBD2; cdr3_nt: TGTGCCACTACGAGGACTAGCGGGAGAGTCGACGGGGAGCTGTTTTTT; cdr3_aa: CATTRTSGRVDGELFF
cdr3_length: 15; j_call: TRBJ1-6; clone_size: NA; v_call: TRBV30; d_call: TRBD1; cdr3_nt: TGTGCCTGGAGTTTCGCAACAGGGGGCGGCTCACCCCTCCACTTT; cdr3_aa: CAWSFATGGGSPLHF
cdr3_length: 18; j_call: TRBJ2-5; clone_size: NA; v_call: TRBV29-1; d_call: TRBD2; cdr3_nt: TGCAGCGTTGGTGCCGGGACTAGCGGGAGGGGGGAAGAAGAGACCCAGTACTTC; cdr3_aa: CSVGAGTSGRGEEETQYF
cdr3_length: 15; j_call: TRBJ1-3; clone_size: NA; v_call: TRBV9; d_call: NA; cdr3_nt: TGTGCCAGCAGCGCCCGACAGTCCTCTGGAAACACCATATATTTT; cdr3_aa: CASSARQSSGNTIYF
cdr3_length: 14; j_call: TRBJ1-4; clone_size: NA; v_call: TRBV6-1; d_call: NA; cdr3_nt: TGTGCCAGCAGACCCGGAGGGCAAGGAGAAAAACTGTTTTTT; cdr3_aa: CASRPGGQGEKLFF
cdr3_length: 15; j_call: TRBJ1-4; clone_size: NA; v_call: TRBV11-2; d_call: NA; cdr3_nt: TGTGCCAGCAGCTTAGATCGGGGTGTTGCTGAAAAACTGTTTTTT; cdr3_aa: CASSLDRGVAEKLFF
cdr3_length: 16; j_call: TRBJ2-1; clone_size: NA; v_call: TRBV7-3; d_call: TRBD2; cdr3_nt: TGTGCCAGCAGCTCCCGGACTAGCGGGAGTCCCAATGAGCAGTTCTTC; cdr3_aa: CASSSRTSGSPNEQFF
cdr3_length: 14; j_call: TRBJ1-4; clone_size: NA; v_call: TRBV11-2; d_call: NA; cdr3_nt: TGTGCCAGCAGCTTCAGGGGAAGTTTTGAAAAACTGTTTTTT; cdr3_aa: CASSFRGSFEKLFF
cdr3_length: 13; j_call: TRBJ1-6; clone_size: NA; v_call: TRBV27; d_call: NA; cdr3_nt: TGTGCCAAGGCGGGACGCGGTAATTCACCCCTCCACTTT; cdr3_aa: CAKAGRGNSPLHF